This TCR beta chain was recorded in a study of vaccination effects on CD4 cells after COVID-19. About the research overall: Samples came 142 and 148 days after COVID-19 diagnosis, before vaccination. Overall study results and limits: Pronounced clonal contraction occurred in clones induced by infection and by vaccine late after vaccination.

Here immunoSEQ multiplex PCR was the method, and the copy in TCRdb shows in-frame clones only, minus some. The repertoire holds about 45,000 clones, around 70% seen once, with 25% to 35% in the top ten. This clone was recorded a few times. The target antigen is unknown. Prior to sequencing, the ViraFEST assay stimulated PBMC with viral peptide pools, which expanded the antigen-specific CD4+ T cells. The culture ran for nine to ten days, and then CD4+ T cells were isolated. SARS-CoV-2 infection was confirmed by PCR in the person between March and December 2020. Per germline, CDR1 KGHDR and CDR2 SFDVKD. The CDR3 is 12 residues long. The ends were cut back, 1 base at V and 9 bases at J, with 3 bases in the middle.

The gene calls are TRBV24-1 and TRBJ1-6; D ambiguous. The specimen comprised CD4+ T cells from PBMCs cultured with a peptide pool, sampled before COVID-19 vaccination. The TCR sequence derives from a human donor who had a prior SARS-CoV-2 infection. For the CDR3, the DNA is TGTGCCACCAGTGATTTAGGTTCACCCCTCCACTTT. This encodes CATSDLGSPLHF.